Listed here are 20 T cell receptor beta chains from one sample, sequenced in a study of blood T cells in healthy people across ages (dated by TCRdb to the mid-2010s). Receptor libraries were prepared by 5' RACE. The instrument was an Illumina HiSeq 2500. A second PCR of roughly 7 to 12 cycles was run with a J-beta primer mix and a sample-barcoded 5' primer. Using fastp at Q25 and MiXCR, TCRdb reprocessed the public reads and kept productive beta chains. Duplicate CDR3 protein sequences are folded into a single record with the most common DNA and genes. This sample has 1.5 million to 2 million distinct CDR3 sequences in its table, and just under 50% of those were observed once. The ten largest clonotypes hold over 2% of the sample. The sample consisted of blood. The receptor source for this set is a woman between 35 and 50 years old in good health.

This clonotype was observed a few times. The genes are TRBV18 and TRBJ2-7, with 13 positions matching TRBD2. This CDR3 is built from 17 residues. The J segment lost 5 bases and the V segment lost 3 bases, leaving 10 bases of the junction unmatched. Germline values: CDR1 KGHSH, CDR2 LQKENI. The DNA of the CDR3 is TGTGCCAGCTCACCGCTTACTACTAGCGGGGGGGTAAACGAGCAGTACTTC. It translates to CASSPLTTSGGVNEQYF.

V gene TRBV29-1 combines with J gene TRBJ2-2, with D hard to call. There are 14 residues in the CDR3. In germline, CDR1 is SQVTM, CDR2 ANQGSEA. As DNA, the CDR3 is TGCAGTCTGGGAATTCAACCGAACACCGGGGAGCTGTTTTTT. Its protein product is CSLGIQPNTGELFF.

The chain uses TRBV9 and TRBJ2-5; D may be TRBD1 (5 bases). The CDR3 length is 14 residues. The germline V and J ends were trimmed by 0 bases and 5 bases, with 11 bases remaining between them. The germline gives CDR1 SGDLS, CDR2 YYNGEE. The CDR3 sequence: CASSVEWGAETQYF. Here the CDR3 DNA reads TGTGCCAGCAGCGTAGAATGGGGCGCGGAGACCCAGTACTTC.

In this sample, this clonotype turned up once. The chain couples TRBV7-3 to TRBJ2-5, with 12 bases fitting TRBD2. Germline values: CDR1 SGHTA, CDR2 FQGTGA. The CDR3 is made up of 16 amino acids. With V trimmed by 5 bases and J by 1 base, 5 bases remained unmatched. As DNA, the CDR3 is TGTGCCAGCAGCACGGGGACTAGCGGGTTCCAAGAGACCCAGTACTTC. This gives the protein CASSTGTSGFQETQYF.

This clonotype has a handful of counts. V gene TRBV20-1 combines with J gene TRBJ1-2; D ambiguous. V lost 3 bases, J lost 8 bases, and 7 bases lay in between. The germline CDR1 and CDR2 sequences are DFQATT and SNEGSKA (reference sequence). CDR3 length equals 10 residues. This CDR3 is CSASGVGYTF. The CDR3 DNA reads TGCAGTGCTAGTGGGGTCGGCTACACCTTC.

The rearrangement links TRBV28 to TRBJ2-5, with 10 bases aligning to TRBD1. Germline values: CDR1 MDHEN, CDR2 SYDVKM. The CDR3 spans 15 residues. J gave up 11 bases and V 7 bases, and 16 bases lay outside the gene matches. The CDR3 reads CASTSGQGVNNEQYF. DNA of the CDR3: TGTGCCAGCACCTCAGGACAGGGGGTAAACAATGAGCAGTACTTC.

Many counts were recorded for this clonotype. The gene calls are TRBV11-1 and TRBJ2-1; D is undetermined. The CDR3 length is 16 residues. Germline V lookup: CDR1 SGHAT, CDR2 FQDESV (reference sequence). With 7 bases removed from V and 5 bases from J, the gap between germline ends came to 21 bases. The CDR3 nucleotides are TGTGCCAGCACCCAAGGTGGGGTTCGGGTTAACAATGAGCAGTTCTTC. This gives the protein CASTQGGVRVNNEQFF.

The chain recombines TRBV20-1 with TRBJ2-3; 9 bases are a match to TRBD1. This CDR3 comprises 14 residues. J was trimmed by 3 bases and V by 0 bases; bases with no gene match: 1. Germline V gives CDR1 DFQATT, CDR2 SNEGSKA (reference sequence). The CDR3: CSARDDRGTDTQYF. CDR3 bases: TGCAGTGCTAGAGACGACAGGGGGACAGATACGCAGTATTTT.

The rearrangement joins TRBV19 to TRBJ2-7; D not certain. This CDR3 is built from 15 residues. Germline CDR1 is LNHDA and CDR2 is SQIVND (reference sequence). Between the trimmed V and J ends, which lost 6 bases and 0 bases, there was a span of 15 bases. The chain's CDR3 is CASSPLKGSSYEQYF. The CDR3, as DNA: TGTGCCAGTAGCCCCTTGAAGGGCAGCTCCTACGAGCAGTACTTC.

The V call is TRBV13, the J call TRBJ2-5, with D tentatively TRBD1 or TRBD2 (6 bases each). The germline V gene has CDR1 PRHDT and CDR2 FYEKMQ (reference sequence). Trimming pared 0 bases from V and 11 bases from J, leaving 22 bases between. This CDR3 comprises 16 residues. CDR3 DNA: TGTGCCAGCAGCTTAGGATCCGGGGGCGCGTACAATGAGCAGTACTTC. Encoded protein: CASSLGSGGAYNEQYF.

The chain carries TRBV20-1 and TRBJ2-3, with no clear D. Deletions cut 4 bases from V and 2 bases from J, with 4 bases between. This CDR3 region has 11 residues. The germline CDR1 and CDR2 sequences are DFQATT and SNEGSKA (reference sequence). The CDR3: CSATPTDTQYF. The CDR3 bases are TGCAGTGCTACCCCCACAGATACGCAGTATTTT.

This clonotype was seen more than once but under ten times. A read error may be the cause here, since a much bigger clone is one base away. The chain couples TRBV28 to TRBJ2-4; 9 positions match TRBD1. The DNA matches TRBJ2-7 better at its end, which makes the J call doubtful. The CDR3 consists of 14 residues. Germline V CDR1 and CDR2: MDHEN, SYDVKM. In nucleotides, the CDR3 is TGTGCCAGCAGTGTGGGGACAGGGAGGCTCGAGCAGTACTTC. Translating gives CASSVGTGRLEQYF.

A word on this clonotype: A read error may produce the germline difference seen at one junction end. The gene calls are TRBV20-1 and TRBJ2-3; 11 bases fit TRBD1. Per the germline V gene, CDR1 is DFQATT and CDR2 is SNEGSKA (reference sequence). The CDR3 extends over 19 amino acids. The CDR3 spells CSANPGQGGSAGSPDTRYF. CDR3 bases: TGCAGTGCAAACCCGGGACAGGGGGGTAGCGCCGGGAGTCCAGATACGCGGTATTTT.

This clonotype turned up a few times. This chain connects TRBV24-1 to TRBJ2-7; 11 nucleotides match TRBD1. This CDR3 region has 15 residues. With 6 bases clipped from V and 2 bases from J, the junction kept 5 bases outside the gene matches. Per the germline V gene, CDR1 is KGHDR and CDR2 is SFDVKD. CDR3 protein: CATSHPGQGAYEQYF. CDR3 coding DNA: TGTGCCACCAGTCACCCGGGACAGGGGGCCTACGAGCAGTACTTC.

The rearrangement links TRBV9 to TRBJ2-1; D might be TRBD2 (7 bases). Between the trimmed V and J ends, which lost 0 bases and 10 bases, there was a span of 14 bases. Germline V gene sequence: CDR1 SGDLS, CDR2 YYNGEE. This CDR3 contains 14 residues. The CDR3 sequence: CASSVGGGLKEQFF. The DNA of the CDR3 is TGTGCCAGCAGCGTAGGCGGGGGCTTAAAAGAGCAGTTCTTC.

The CDR3, as DNA: TGTGCCAGCAGCCAAGATTTCACTAGCGGACACTACGAGCAGTACTTC. Translating gives CASSQDFTSGHYEQYF. This sequence joins TRBV4-2 and TRBJ2-7; 8 bases agree with TRBD2. The length of the CDR3 is 16 residues. V dropped 0 bases and J dropped 3; count of bases not matched to a gene: 7. CDR1 LGHNA and CDR2 YNFKEQ come from the germline V gene.

The chain uses TRBV6-6 and TRBJ2-7; tentative D call: TRBD2 (6 bases). From germline, CDR1 is MNHNY and CDR2 SVGAGI (reference sequence). The V gene lost 7 bases and the J gene lost 2 bases, with 15 bases spanning the gap. The CDR3 runs to 14 residues. The CDR3 DNA follows: TGTGCCAGCATCGGAGGGGACCGTACCTACGAGCAGTACTTC. It encodes CASIGGDRTYEQYF.

The chain links TRBV6-5 to TRBJ2-1; D is unresolved. Germline-derived CDR1 and CDR2 are MNHEY and SVGAGI. The V gene lost 9 bases and the J gene lost 0 bases, with 15 bases spanning the gap. This CDR3 region has 15 residues. The CDR3 sequence is CASKLNPNSYNEQFF. For the CDR3, the DNA is TGTGCCAGTAAATTAAACCCAAACTCCTACAATGAGCAGTTCTTC.

The genes are TRBV7-2 and TRBJ2-7, with unresolved D. Germline values: CDR1 SGHTA, CDR2 FQGNSA. Trimming removed 0 bases from V and 4 bases from J, with 19 bases in between. This CDR3 contains 17 residues. CDR3 sequence: CASSLAVLPTSSYEQYF. The DNA of the CDR3 is TGTGCCAGCAGCTTAGCGGTCTTACCCACCTCCTCATACGAGCAGTACTTC.

This clonotype has only a few counts. The chain links TRBV27 to TRBJ2-5; weak D call: TRBD1 (5 bases). Germline-derived CDR1 and CDR2 are MNHEY and SMNVEV (reference sequence). Trimming took 4 bases from V and 7 from J, leaving 16 bases between them. This CDR3 region has 14 residues. In DNA, the CDR3 is TGTGCCAGCAGTTCAACCGACAGTTTAGGGACCCAGTACTTC. It is translated as CASSSTDSLGTQYF.